This T cell receptor beta chain was sequenced during a study of cytomegalovirus exposure and HLA in healthy donors (dated by TCRdb to about 2017). For the wider study: In an earlier analysis of fewer than 750 of the donors, 276 Gb of sequence data and some 120 million unique TCR beta sequences from approximately 180 million T cells were reported. The study combined high-throughput TCR immunosequencing, statistical association of individual TCRs with disease status, and machine learning to predict cytomegalovirus infection status. An earlier analysis of around 580 of the donors used high-throughput TCR beta sequencing to judge whether each TCR beta V gene segment behaved as functional or pseudogenic. Every discovery cohort repertoire had been produced on one sequencing platform. Among the roughly 400 genotyped donors, about 83% belonged to the genetic ancestry cluster associated with self-reported Caucasian donors. Because of strong linkage in the cohort, roughly five DR-DQ haplotypes were treated as single units for association and clustering. In the later analysis, no new phenotypic data were used to find candidate immune exposures; instead, reliance was placed on TCR beta sequences and their occurrence across donors. Among about 370 genotyped donors of the cohort, an average of roughly 230,000 unique TCR beta nucleotide sequences was sequenced per donor, of which approximately 18% were non-productive. The study used immunosequencing to profile the T cell repertoires of approximately 630 subjects and linked those repertoires to cytomegalovirus serostatus. A later genetic analysis used genome-wide SNP genotypes for about three fifths of the 666 donors, treating that subset as a discovery cohort. Typing coverage varied by locus: roughly 620-630 donors for A, B, C, DRB1 and DQB1; 500 to 550 for DQA1; approximately 610 for DPA1; approximately 450 for DPB1. Along with the roughly 670-subject first cohort, a separate validation cohort of over a hundred different subjects was used. The aim of the study was to test whether cataloging public T cell receptors could identify signatures of past pathogen exposure. An early release covering about 600 HLA-typed donors comprised 250 to 350 gigabases of sequencing data and roughly 85 million unique TCR sequences. Both class I and class II loci were covered by HLA typing, at four-digit resolution. A later analysis re-analyzed previously published TCR beta repertoires from roughly 600 donors and added high-resolution HLA genotyping to study TCR occurrence patterns. Donor age, sex, ethnicity and CMV serostatus were compiled alongside the repertoire data.

Beyond this particular receptor, the publication reports: A further reported finding was that TCR beta sequences accurately predicted the HLA-A and HLA-B alleles for most subjects in the first cohort. In a later analysis, HLA-associated TCR beta chains were found to be more clonally expanded and to have lower generation probabilities than equally common non-associated chains. A later genetic analysis reported fewer N-insertions in productive TCRs among donors in an Asian-associated ancestry cluster than the roughly 670-donor mean. According to a later analysis, most CMV-associated TCR beta chains appeared to be HLA-restricted, and the HLA associations seemed to be driven largely by CMV exposure. Because the 87-base-pair reads could not distinguish some IMGT-functional V segments, including TRBV6-2 and TRBV6-3, those segments were excluded. A later genetic analysis associated a missense DCLRE1C variant with V-gene and J-gene trimming of TCR beta chains, and an independent cohort replicated the association. This cohort had only TCR beta chains sequenced, and the lack of alpha or paired-chain data limited which features could be detected. Roughly uniform sequencing depth across donors was assumed in presence/absence analyses, although this assumption may not hold. At a false discovery rate of 0.05, a later analysis linked about 17,000 TCR beta sequences to specific HLA alleles. In the study, about 150 TCR beta chains were listed as associated with cytomegalovirus. Most TCR sequences were seen in very few donors, while some public TCRs were found in many individuals. Because some donors lacked HLA typing at each locus, the association tests relied only on the typed subset. In both the original and validation cohorts, the classifier was reported to diagnose cytomegalovirus status with high specificity and sensitivity. Strong co-occurrence of HLA alleles, especially DR and DQ, made assigning TCR associations to individual alleles difficult. Because counts were too low, some 16 rarely observed V segments, including chromosome 9 orphons, were excluded from the earlier analysis of about 500 of the donors. Several of the top co-occurrence clusters appeared to be linked to parvovirus B19, influenza, CMV and Epstein-Barr virus, according to a later analysis. Broadly in line with IMGT annotations, most TCR beta V segments showed up in productive rearrangements about 87% or about 30% of the time in an earlier analysis of about 500 of the donors. It was suggested by the authors that the approach could potentially be generalized to other disease states and immunological phenotypes. According to a later analysis, TCR association rates differed among HLA loci, with DRB1 alleles showing the most associated TCRs and HLA-C alleles showing the fewest. In vitro tests confirmed that a few of the cytomegalovirus-associated TCR beta chains recognize cytomegalovirus antigens. Correlated functional status among segregating V segments might be attributable to linkage disequilibrium, but an unknown experimental factor could not be ruled out. A cluster of highly shared sequence variants was judged likely to be a technical artifact of the sequencing pipeline. Immune exposure information for the cohort was limited to CMV serostatus.

Library creation used the immunoSEQ multiplex PCR assay. A mixture of 60 forward primers for TCR Vbeta segments and 13 reverse primers for TCR Jbeta segments was used in the multiplex PCR. A multiplex PCR assay on genomic DNA amplified the CDR3 region of rearranged TCR beta genes. The amplified TCR beta libraries were sequenced on the Illumina HiSeq System as 87-base-pair reads. On the authors' methods: Across the 500 to 850 repertoires, a later analysis counted 75 million to 90 million unique TCR beta chains, around 11 million of which were shared by at least two donors. A nearest-neighbor algorithm error-corrected the raw reads and collapsed the reads into unique sequences, merging closely related sequences to remove PCR and sequencing errors. CDR3 sequences were aligned to IMGT reference sequences to assign V, D and J gene segments. For a sequence to be retained, at least a six-nucleotide match to both a V gene segment and a J gene segment was required. Rearrangements were called productive when the CDR3 lacked stop codons and stayed in frame with V and J; all others were non-productive. CDR3 was defined according to IMGT convention as the region running from the second conserved V-encoded cysteine to the conserved J-encoded phenylalanine. Sequences without an unambiguous match to a single V gene segment were excluded from the earlier analysis of approximately 560 of the donors. An earlier analysis of several hundred of the donors called V segments functional above 56.7% productive rearrangements and segregating when the between-donor standard deviation exceeded 5%. A statistical classification framework was built for diagnosing cytomegalovirus status from the catalog of TCR beta chain sequences. In a later analysis, TCR nucleotide sequences were compared against IMGT/GENE-DB human TR gene sequences so that V and J genes could be assigned. The TCRdist pipeline was used in a later analysis to assign CDR3 sequences and most-parsimonious VDJ recombination scenarios. A later analysis defined each TCR beta chain by its CDR3 amino acid sequence plus V-gene family, and excluded reads lacking a unique V-gene family. In a later analysis, approximately 640 highly shared, low-generation-probability nucleotide sequences were removed to address suspected cross-contamination and a sequencing artifact. In a later analysis, a clonal expansion index was calculated for each public chain from normalized within-repertoire ranks of inferred template counts. In a later analysis, generation probabilities were computed using a VDJ recombination model fitted to out-of-frame rearrangements, and the results were checked against IGoR. In a later analysis, TCR-TCR, TCR-HLA and TCR-CMV co-occurrence was scored with hypergeometric tests, and a repertoire-size bias correction was applied to TCR pairs. In a later analysis, false discovery rates were estimated by permuting HLA or CMV assignments 20 times. In a later analysis, co-occurring TCRs were grouped with DBSCAN, and TCRdist sequence similarity was added when clustering was performed within HLA-allele-positive subsets. For co-occurrence clustering, repertoires with fewer than 30,000 or more than 120,000 public chains were excluded, along with 5 or 6 repertoires with anomalous nucleotide sharing. The immuneACCESS repertoire file appears here via TCRdb, limited to in-frame rearrangements. These files lack a portion of the clones; in checked studies, under half of the deficit traces to unresolved V genes, and the cause of the others is not known. For V, J and clone size, that table is used; D and trimming come from the DNA. The sample table shows under 130,000 clones, and about three quarters are seen once. Roughly 8.6% of the sample goes to the ten largest clones.

The CDR3 spans 14 residues, from the cysteine through the phenylalanine. Just the 42-base CDR3 DNA is kept, in frame starting at base 1. Taken from the germline V gene, the CDR1 and CDR2 loops are SGHVS and FQNEAQ. V is cut by 2 bases and J by 2 bases, and the space between the germline ends is 9 bases. About this clone: Its target antigen remains unknown. Base qualities are not provided; no much larger clone lies one nucleotide away.

The cohort was made up of about 670 healthy bone marrow donors. All cohort members were sampled while nominally healthy, although unrecorded immune exposures were likely present. The donor tested CMV seropositive and was one of the 289 seropositive cohort members. Each donor provided a peripheral blood sample, and peripheral blood mononuclear cells were used for TCR beta sequencing. The Qiagen DNeasy Blood Extraction Kit was used to extract genomic DNA from the blood cell samples. The sample was PBMCs. The sequence joins TRBV7-8 to TRBJ2-5; perhaps TRBD2 is the D gene, with 5 bases matching. This clonotype was sampled from a woman between 40 and 55 years old in good health and CMV-seropositive. The CDR3 protein is CASSLRRTQETQYF. The base sequence is TGTGCCAGCAGCTTAAGACGGACTCAAGAGACCCAGTACTTC.